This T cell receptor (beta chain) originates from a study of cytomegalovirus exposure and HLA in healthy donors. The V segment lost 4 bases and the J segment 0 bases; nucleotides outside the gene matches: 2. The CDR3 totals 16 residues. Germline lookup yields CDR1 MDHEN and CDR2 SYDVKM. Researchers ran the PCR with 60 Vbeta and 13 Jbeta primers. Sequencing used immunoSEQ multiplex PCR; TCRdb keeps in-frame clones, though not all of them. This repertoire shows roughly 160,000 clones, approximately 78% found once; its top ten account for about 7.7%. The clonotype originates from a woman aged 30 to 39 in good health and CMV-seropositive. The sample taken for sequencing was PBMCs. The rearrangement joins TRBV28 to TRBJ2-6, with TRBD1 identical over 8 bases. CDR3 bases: TGTGCCAGCAGTTCCGGGACAGGCTCTGGGGCCAACGTCCTGACTTTC. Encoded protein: CASSSGTGSGANVLTF.